This is a list of T cell receptor beta chains from one sample in a study of tumor-infiltrating lymphocytes in primary liver carcinoma. One entry per CDR3 protein results from TCRdb running MiXCR on the multiplex PCR reads. This sample carries about 50,000 distinct CDR3 sequences, around 73% of them seen once, and the ten largest clones take approximately 25%. Source material: liver tumor tissue from sampling region 5. These receptors all stem from a man aged 40-49 years with primary liver carcinoma and hepatitis B virus infection. Each CDR3 is given with its conserved first and last residue. The D gene is left open where the match is weak. For some rows the clone size is stated as once, few or many, or as a class when expanded; others skip it.

v_gene,d_gene,abundance,j_gene,CDR3aa,CDR3nt
TRBV7-8,-,many,TRBJ2-5,CASSVGVRETQYF,TGTGCCAGCAGCGTCGGGGTCCGGGAGACCCAGTACTTC
TRBV14,-,-,TRBJ1-6,CASNHSEENSPLHF,TGTGCTAGCAACCACTCAGAGGAAAATTCACCCCTCCACTTT
TRBV6-5,-,many,TRBJ1-4,CASSRGWTNEKLFF,TGTGCCAGCAGCCGTGGTTGGACTAATGAAAAACTGTTTTTT
TRBV2,TRBD1,few,TRBJ2-7,CASSVKTGDDEQYF,TGTGCCAGCAGTGTCAAGACAGGGGATGACGAGCAGTACTTC
TRBV11-2,-,-,TRBJ2-3,CTSSPPSRTDTQYF,TGTACCAGCAGCCCCCCGAGCCGGACAGATACGCAGTATTTT
TRBV11-1,TRBD1,-,TRBJ2-4,CASSSPGQRASKNIQYF,TGTGCCAGCAGCTCACCGGGACAGCGAGCATCAAAAAATATTCAGTACTTC
TRBV3-1,TRBD2,-,TRBJ2-3,CASSHGGSGTADTQYF,TGTGCCAGCAGCCACGGTGGTAGCGGGACCGCAGATACGCAGTATTTT
TRBV30,-,-,TRBJ2-3,CVWVGRGTDTQYF,-
TRBV29-1,-,once,TRBJ2-1,CSAHDGGRVGEQFF,TGCAGCGCCCATGATGGCGGCCGGGTAGGAGAGCAGTTCTTC
TRBV7-2,-,-,TRBJ2-7,CASSPRGGGLTCEQYF,TGTGCCAGCAGCCCCCGGGGAGGTGGCTTGACCTGCGAGCAGTACTTC
TRBV11-1,-,-,TRBJ2-3,CASSLPREITDTQYF,TGTGCCAGCAGCTTGCCAAGGGAGATCACAGATACGCAGTATTTT
TRBV6-1,-,many,TRBJ2-1,CASTSTRDSYNEQFF,TGTGCCAGCACTTCTACACGGGACTCTTACAATGAGCAGTTCTTC
TRBV29-1,TRBD2,many,TRBJ2-1,CSVEFGSGRITDEQFF,TGCAGCGTTGAATTCGGGAGCGGGAGGATAACCGATGAGCAGTTCTTC
TRBV11-1,TRBD2,-,TRBJ2-1,CVSRLRSLAGGSYNEQFF,TGTGTCAGCCGCTTAAGATCCCTAGCGGGAGGATCCTATAATGAGCAGTTCTTC
TRBV5-8,TRBD1,-,TRBJ2-1,CASSFGTGSNEQFF,TGTGCCAGCAGCTTCGGGACAGGGAGCAATGAGCAGTTCTTC
TRBV7-8,-,once,TRBJ2-7,CVSSGWDGPYGQYF,TGTGTCAGCAGCGGCTGGGACGGCCCCTACGGGCAGTACTTC
TRBV10-2,-,-,TRBJ2-3,CASGEPSRGGAQYF,TGCGCCAGCGGTGAGCCGAGTAGGGGCGGGGCGCAGTATTTT
TRBV12-3/TRBV12-4,-,-,TRBJ1-4,CASGLSWVSEKLFF,TGTGCCAGCGGTTTATCATGGGTTAGTGAAAAACTGTTTTTT
TRBV20-1,-,few,TRBJ1-3,CSAEQGVGNTIYF,TGCAGTGCTGAACAGGGTGTTGGAAACACCATATATTTT
TRBV5-5,-,many,TRBJ1-1,CASSFIRNTEAFF,TGTGCCAGCAGCTTTATTAGGAACACTGAAGCTTTCTTT
TRBV29-1,-,-,TRBJ1-1,CSASGRWAMSTEAFF,TGCAGCGCATCGGGGAGGTGGGCTATGAGCACTGAAGCTTTCTTT
TRBV10-2,-,-,TRBJ2-5,CASSIGLLAAQETQYF,TGCGCCAGCAGTATCGGGTTACTAGCAGCTCAAGAGACCCAGTACTTC
TRBV10-3,-,-,TRBJ2-7,CAISGAGQEQYF,TGTGCCATCAGTGGAGCCGGGCAAGAGCAGTACTTC
TRBV14,TRBD1,-,TRBJ2-7,CTSSHPGQGSYEQYF,TGTACCAGCAGCCACCCCGGACAGGGCTCGTACGAGCAGTATTTC
TRBV6-6,TRBD1,-,TRBJ1-6,CASRTGTGTRGNSTLHF,TGTGCCAGCAGGACCGGGACAGGCACCCGGGGAAATTCAACCCTCCACTTT
TRBV12-3/TRBV12-4,-,-,TRBJ2-4,CASSRGGRARAKNTQYF,TGTGCCAGCAGCCGAGGGGGTAGAGCCCGGGCCAAAAACACTCAGTACTTC
TRBV12-3/TRBV12-4,-,-,TRBJ2-6,CVSSLKSGTNVLTF,TGTGTCAGCAGCCTGAAATCTGGGACCAACGTCCTGACTTTC
TRBV11-1,-,-,TRBJ2-3,CASISGGSSDGARADTQYF,TGTGCCAGCATCTCTGGGGGAAGCTCTGATGGAGCCCGCGCAGATACGCAGTATTTT
TRBV6-6,-,-,TRBJ2-3,CARTDSTYTQYF,TGTGCCAGAACCGACAGCACATATACGCAATATTTT
TRBV11-3,-,-,TRBJ2-3,CTSSPGGEGTDTQYF,TGTACTAGCAGTCCCGGAGGGGAAGGCACAGATACGCAGTATTTT
TRBV11-1,-,-,TRBJ1-6,CGSSRRLVAPLHF,TGTGGCAGCAGCCGGAGACTGGTTGCACCCCTCCACTTT
TRBV6-6,TRBD1,-,TRBJ1-1,CANSTGGNTEAFF,TGTGCCAACAGTACAGGGGGGAATACTGAAGCTTTCTTT
TRBV5-1,-,-,TRBJ2-3,CASNFGLRLETLTDTQYF,TGCGCAAGCAACTTTGGACTCCGACTGGAAACCCTAACAGATACGCAGTATTTT
TRBV29-1,-,-,TRBJ1-4,CSVSRGRSEKLFF,TGCAGCGTTAGCCGGGGGCGGAGTGAAAAATTGTTTTTT
TRBV28,-,-,TRBJ1-1,CASSLVNLNTEAFF,TGTGCCAGCAGTTTGGTCAATCTGAACACAGAAGCTTTCTTT
TRBV19,-,-,TRBJ1-1,CASSIWGLGTEAFF,TGTGCCAGTAGCATATGGGGGCTGGGCACTGAAGCTTTCTTT
TRBV11-2,TRBD1,-,TRBJ2-2,CASSLRDRSIGELSF,TGTGCCAGCAGCCTCCGGGACAGGAGTATCGGGGAGCTGTCCTTT
TRBV11-2,TRBD2,large,TRBJ2-1,CASSFQWVPGTSGSHEQFF,TGTGCCAGCAGCTTCCAATGGGTGCCTGGGACTAGCGGGAGTCATGAGCAGTTCTTC
TRBV10-3,-,-,TRBJ2-3,CAISARSKVTDTQYF,TGTGCCATCAGTGCACGGTCTAAGGTTACAGATACGCAGTATTTT
TRBV6-1,TRBD1,-,TRBJ2-3,CDSTGQGDTETQYF,TGTGACAGCACGGGACAGGGTGACACAGAAACGCAGTATTTT
TRBV11-1,TRBD2,-,TRBJ2-7,CASGGKRSYEKYF,TGTGCGAGCGGGGGGAAGCGATCCTACGAGAAGTACTTC
TRBV4-3,TRBD1,-,TRBJ2-3,CASSRDGDRNTDTKYF,TGCGCCAGTAGCCGAGACGGGGACAGGAACACAGATACGAAGTATTTT
TRBV29-1,-,-,TRBJ2-5,CSVGSAAGRSEAQYF,TGCAGCGTTGGATCCGCGGCGGGTAGATCGGAGGCCCAGTACTTT
TRBV4-3,-,-,TRBJ2-7,CASSRDLPYEQYF,TGCGCCAGTAGCCGAGATCTACCCTACGAGCAGTACTTC
TRBV20-1,TRBD2,-,TRBJ2-1,CSASSAGLAGGNEQLF,TGCAGTGCTAGCTCGGCGGGACTAGCGGGAGGGAATGAGCAGTTATTC
TRBV5-6,-,medium-sized,TRBJ2-7,CASSSLMVYEQYF,TGTGCCAGCAGCTCCTTGATGGTCTACGAGCAGTACTTC
TRBV5-1,TRBD1,-,TRBJ1-2,CASSPWIGGHGYTF,TGCGCCAGCAGCCCTTGGATAGGGGGCCATGGTTACACCTTC
TRBV11-2,TRBD2,-,TRBJ2-1,CSSSQTSGPGKQFF,TGTTCCAGTAGCCAGACTAGCGGGCCGGGTAAGCAGTTCTTC
TRBV6-6,TRBD2,once,TRBJ2-7,CAISHRAGGPTYEEYF,TGTGCCATCAGTCATCGAGCGGGAGGGCCTACCTATGAGGAGTACTTC
TRBV29-1,TRBD2,once,TRBJ2-2,CSVQLAGSTRELFF,TGCAGCGTACAACTAGCGGGAAGCACCAGGGAGCTGTTTTTT
TRBV11-2,TRBD2,medium-sized,TRBJ2-3,CASSRETGRVGDTQYF,TGTGCCAGCAGCCGGGAAACTGGGAGGGTCGGAGATACGCAGTATTTT
TRBV6-1,TRBD2,-,TRBJ2-7,CASNWKAGEVYDQYF,TGTGCCAGCAACTGGAAAGCGGGAGAGGTCTACGATCAGTACTTC
TRBV5-5,-,-,TRBJ2-7,CASSLGGTTRYDRYF,TGTGCCAGCAGCTTAGGCGGGACCACTCGCTACGATCGATACTTC
TRBV5-1,-,-,TRBJ2-3,CASRESRGSSTDTQYF,TGCGCCAGTAGGGAGTCTAGAGGGAGTTCCACAGATACGCAGTATTTT
TRBV28,-,many,TRBJ2-5,CASSTLTGKETQYF,TGTGCCAGCAGCACCCTGACTGGAAAAGAGACCCAGTACTTC
TRBV4-1,-,once,TRBJ2-1,CARGAGQQFF,TGCGCCAGAGGCGCGGGACAGCAGTTCTTC